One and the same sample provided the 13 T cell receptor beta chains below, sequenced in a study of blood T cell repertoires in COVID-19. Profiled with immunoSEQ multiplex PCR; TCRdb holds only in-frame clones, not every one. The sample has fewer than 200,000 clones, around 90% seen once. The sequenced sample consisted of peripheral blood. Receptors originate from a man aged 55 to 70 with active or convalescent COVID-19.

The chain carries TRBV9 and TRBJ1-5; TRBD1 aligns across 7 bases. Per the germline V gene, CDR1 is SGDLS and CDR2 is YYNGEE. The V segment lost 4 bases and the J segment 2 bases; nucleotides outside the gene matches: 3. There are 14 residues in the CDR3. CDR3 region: CASSLGQGNQPQHF. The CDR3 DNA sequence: TGTGCCAGCAGCCTCGGACAGGGCAATCAGCCCCAGCATTTT.

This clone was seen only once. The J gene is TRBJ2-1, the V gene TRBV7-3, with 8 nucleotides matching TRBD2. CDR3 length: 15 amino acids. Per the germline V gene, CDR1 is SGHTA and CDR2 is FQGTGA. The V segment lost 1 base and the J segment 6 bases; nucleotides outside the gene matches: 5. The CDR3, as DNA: TGTGCCAGCAGCTTAAGAGGACGGGGGGGCAATGAGCAGTTCTTC. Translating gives CASSLRGRGGNEQFF.

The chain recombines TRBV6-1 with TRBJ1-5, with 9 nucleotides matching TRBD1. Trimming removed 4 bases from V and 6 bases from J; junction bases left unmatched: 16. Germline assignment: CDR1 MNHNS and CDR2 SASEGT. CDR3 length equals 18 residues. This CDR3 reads CASSARPGQGGYTQPQHF. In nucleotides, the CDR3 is TGTGCCAGCAGTGCACGCCCGGGACAGGGAGGCTATACTCAGCCCCAGCATTTT.

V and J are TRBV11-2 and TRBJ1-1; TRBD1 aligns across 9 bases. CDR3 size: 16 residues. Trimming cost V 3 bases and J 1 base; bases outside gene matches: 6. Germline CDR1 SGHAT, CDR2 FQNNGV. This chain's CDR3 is CASSFGQGPPNTEAFF. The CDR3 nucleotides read TGTGCCAGCAGCTTTGGACAGGGGCCGCCGAACACTGAAGCTTTCTTT.

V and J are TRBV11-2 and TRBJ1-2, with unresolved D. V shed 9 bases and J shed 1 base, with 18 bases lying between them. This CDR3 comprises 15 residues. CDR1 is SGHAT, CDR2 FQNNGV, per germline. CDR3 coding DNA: TGTGCCAGTGGGAGTTTTTTTGGAAGTAACTATGGCTACACCTTC. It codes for CASGSFFGSNYGYTF.

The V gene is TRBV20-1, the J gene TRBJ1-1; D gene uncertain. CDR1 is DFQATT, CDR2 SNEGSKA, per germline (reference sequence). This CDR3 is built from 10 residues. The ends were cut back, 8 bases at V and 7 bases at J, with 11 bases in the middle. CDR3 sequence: CSSSGLEAFF. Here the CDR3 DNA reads TGCAGTTCCTCTGGGCTTGAAGCTTTCTTT.

The CDR3 DNA reads TGTGCCAGCAGCATCACAGGTACCTATGGCTACACCTTC. Its protein product is CASSITGTYGYTF. V usage is TRBV2 and J usage is TRBJ1-2, with a possible D match to TRBD1 (5 bases). This CDR3 spans 13 amino acids. Germline CDR1 SNHLY, CDR2 FYNNEI. V was pared by 6 bases and J by 4 bases, with 12 bases between.

The CDR3 here is CASSRLAGATNTGELFF. CDR3 bases: TGCGCCAGCAGCCGACTAGCGGGGGCGACGAACACCGGGGAGCTGTTTTTT. The chain is built from TRBV5-1 and TRBJ2-2, with 12 bases identical to TRBD2. Germline assignment: CDR1 SGHRS and CDR2 YFSETQ. This CDR3 is 17 amino acids long. The V segment lost 4 bases and the J segment 0 bases; nucleotides outside the gene matches: 4. The full variable domain, its missing parts supplied by reference TRBV5-1 and TRBJ2-2, is KAGVTQTPRYLIKTRGQQVTLSCSPISGHRSVSWYQQTPGQGLQFLFEYFSETQRNKGNFPGRFSGRQFSNSRSEMNVSTLELGDSALYLCASSRLAGATNTGELFFGEGSRLTVL.

In DNA form, the CDR3 reads TGTGCCAGCAGCCAAGGAAGGGGGGGATCCTCCTACAATGAGCAGTTCTTC. Protein product: CASSQGRGGSSYNEQFF. The chain has TRBV4-2 and TRBJ2-1; the D gene is possibly TRBD2 (7 bases). CDR3 length: 17 residues. Trimming stripped 1 base from V and 0 bases from J, with 13 bases between. Looked up from germline, CDR1 is LGHNA and CDR2 is YNFKEQ.

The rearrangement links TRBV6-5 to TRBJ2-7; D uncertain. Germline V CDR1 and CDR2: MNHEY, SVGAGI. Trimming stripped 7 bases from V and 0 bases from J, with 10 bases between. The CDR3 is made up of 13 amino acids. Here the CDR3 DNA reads TGTGCCAGCACAATCCAGGCCTCCTACGAGCAGTACTTC. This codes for CASTIQASYEQYF.

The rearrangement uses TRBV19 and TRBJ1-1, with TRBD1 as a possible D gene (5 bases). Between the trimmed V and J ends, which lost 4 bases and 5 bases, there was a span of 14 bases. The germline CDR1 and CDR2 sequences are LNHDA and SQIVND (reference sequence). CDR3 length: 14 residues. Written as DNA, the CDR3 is TGTGCCAGTAGTACATTTGGGGGGGTAACTGAAGCTTTCTTT. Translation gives CASSTFGGVTEAFF.

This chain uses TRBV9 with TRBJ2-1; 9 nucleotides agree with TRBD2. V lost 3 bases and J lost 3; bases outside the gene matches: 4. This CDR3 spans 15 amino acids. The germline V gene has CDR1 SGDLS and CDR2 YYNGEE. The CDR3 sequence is CASSGSGGFYNEQFF. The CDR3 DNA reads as TGTGCCAGCAGCGGAAGCGGGGGGTTCTACAATGAGCAGTTCTTC.

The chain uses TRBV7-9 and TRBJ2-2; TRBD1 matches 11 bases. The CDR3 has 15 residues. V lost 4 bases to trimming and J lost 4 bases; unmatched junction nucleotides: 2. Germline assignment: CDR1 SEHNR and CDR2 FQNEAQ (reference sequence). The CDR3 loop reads CASSSDRGPTGELFF. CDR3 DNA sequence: TGTGCCAGCAGCTCGGACAGGGGGCCCACCGGGGAGCTGTTTTTT.